This TCR beta chain was sequenced during a study of early T cells in non-severe SARS-CoV-2 infection. CDR3 length: 15 residues. Germline V gives CDR1 SEHNR, CDR2 FQNEAQ (reference sequence). Trimming at V came to 7 bases and at J to 6 bases, leaving 8 bases not matched to a gene. Study-level points and caveats: Matches to VDJdb favored anti-spike CD8 responses and missed private and CD4 specificities.

Attached unique molecular identifiers marked individual cDNA molecules. MiXCR, applied by TCRdb to the 5' RACE reads, yields one record per CDR3 protein. The repertoire has around 68,000 distinct CDR3 sequences, roughly 12% of them found once; the top ten carry over 1.1%. To note about this clonotype: Its antigen remains unknown.

The source was whole blood, collected at baseline. This receptor was taken from an adult who was a healthcare worker with PCR-confirmed SARS-CoV-2 infection or an uninfected control (not recorded which). The J gene is TRBJ2-1, the V gene TRBV7-9; 11 bases line up with TRBD2. CDR3 sequence reads: CASTLTSGNFNEQFF. The CDR3 region has the DNA TGTGCCAGCACCTTGACTAGCGGGAACTTCAATGAGCAGTTCTTC.